This TCR beta chain was captured by sequencing in a study of T cells in Graves' hyperthyroidism and ophthalmopathy. What was amplified from RNA transcripts were TCR beta CDR3 regions. HTBI primers were the set used in a first-round RT-PCR of the TCR CDR3. MiXCR was run by TCRdb on the multiplex PCR reads, yielding one entry per CDR3 protein. Among 620,000 or so distinct CDR3 sequences listed, 13% to 15% were seen once. Active moderate-to-severe ophthalmopathy, Clinical Activity Score at least 3, NOSPECS at least 4, under 3 months' duration. Extraction of PBMCs used roughly 9.6 ml of fresh peripheral blood. J was trimmed by 2 bases and V by 3 bases; bases with no gene match: 5. Germline lookup yields CDR1 SEHNR and CDR2 FQNEAQ (reference sequence). This CDR3 comprises 16 residues.

The receptor was derived from a woman in her forties or fifties with Graves' ophthalmopathy. The chain carries TRBV7-9 and TRBJ2-1; 9 nucleotides align to TRBD2. The material sequenced was blood. The CDR3 DNA reads as TGTGCCAGCAGCTTGCCTAGCGGGACGGCCTACAATGAGCAGTTCTTC. Translation: CASSLPSGTAYNEQFF.